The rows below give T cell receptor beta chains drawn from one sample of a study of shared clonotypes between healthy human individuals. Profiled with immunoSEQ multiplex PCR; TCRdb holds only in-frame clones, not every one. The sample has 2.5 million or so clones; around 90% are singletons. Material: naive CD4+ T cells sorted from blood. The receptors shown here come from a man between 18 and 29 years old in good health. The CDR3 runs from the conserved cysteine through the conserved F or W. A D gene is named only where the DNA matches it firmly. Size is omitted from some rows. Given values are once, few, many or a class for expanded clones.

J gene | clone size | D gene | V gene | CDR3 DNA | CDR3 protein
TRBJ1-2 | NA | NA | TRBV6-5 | TGTGCCAGCAGGGGGGGAACGGCGAACTATGGCTACACCTTC | CASRGGTANYGYTF
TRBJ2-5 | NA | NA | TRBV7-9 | TGTGCCAGCAGCTTAACAGAAATTCAAGAGACCCAGTACTTC | CASSLTEIQETQYF
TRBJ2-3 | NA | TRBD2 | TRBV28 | TGTGCCAGCACTAGCGGGAGGGTTAGCACAGATACGCAGTATTTT | CASTSGRVSTDTQYF
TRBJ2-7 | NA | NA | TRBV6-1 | TGTGCCAGTACCCCCTCATCCTCAACCTACGAGCAGTACTTC | CASTPSSSTYEQYF
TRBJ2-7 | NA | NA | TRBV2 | TGTGCCAGCAGTGAAGCAGGCAGCGGAACCTACGAGCAGTACTTC | CASSEAGSGTYEQYF
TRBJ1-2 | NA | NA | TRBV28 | TGTGCCAGCAGTTTACAGCGTAACTATGGCTACACCTTC | CASSLQRNYGYTF
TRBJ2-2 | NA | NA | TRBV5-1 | TGCGCCAGCAGCGGAAAATCTGGGACCGGGGAGCTGTTTTTT | CASSGKSGTGELFF
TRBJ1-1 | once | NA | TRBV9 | TGTGCCAGCAGCGTAGGTCACAGGGAAGACACTGAAGCTTTCTTT | CASSVGHREDTEAFF
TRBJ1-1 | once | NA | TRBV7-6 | TGTGCCAGCAGCTTAATCCTCCTAATACTGAACACTGAAGCTTTCTTT | CASSLILLILNTEAFF
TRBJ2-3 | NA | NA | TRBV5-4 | TGTGCCAGCAGTTTTTCTGGGGGGCAAGATACGCAGTATTTT | CASSFSGGQDTQYF
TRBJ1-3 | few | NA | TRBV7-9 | TGTGCCAGCAGCCAGGTAGCAGGGTATGAAAACACCATATATTTT | CASSQVAGYENTIYF
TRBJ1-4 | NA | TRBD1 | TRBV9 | TGTGCCAGCAGCGTAGGATTGCCGGGACAGGGTTGGGATGAAAAACTGTTTTTT | CASSVGLPGQGWDEKLFF
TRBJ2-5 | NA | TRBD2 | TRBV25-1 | TGTGCCAGCAGAGAGGGACTAGCGCCCTCAGAGACCCAGTACTTC | CASREGLAPSETQYF
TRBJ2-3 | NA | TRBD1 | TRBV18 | TGTGCCAGCTCACCAATGGCAGGGGGTACAGATACGCAGTATTTT | CASSPMAGGTDTQYF
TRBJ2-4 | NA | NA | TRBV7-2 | TGTGCCAGCAGCTTCCCCGGAAACATTCAGTACTTC | CASSFPGNIQYF
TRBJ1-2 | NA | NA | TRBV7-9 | TGTGCCAGCAGCTTCGGCAAGACCCGTGTCTATGGCTACACCTTC | CASSFGKTRVYGYTF
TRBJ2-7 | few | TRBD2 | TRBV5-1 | TGCGCCAGCAGCTCAGGGACTAGCGGCTACGAGCAGTACTTC | CASSSGTSGYEQYF
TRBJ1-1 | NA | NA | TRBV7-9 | TGTGCCAGCAGCTGGGGAATGAACACTGAAGCTTTCTTT | CASSWGMNTEAFF
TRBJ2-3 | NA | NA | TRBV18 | TGTGCCAGCTCAGCGCAGAACACAGATACGCAGTATTTT | CASSAQNTDTQYF
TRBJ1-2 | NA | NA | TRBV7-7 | TGTGCTAGCAGCACTAAAAAGGGACCTAACTATGGCTACACCTTC | CASSTKKGPNYGYTF
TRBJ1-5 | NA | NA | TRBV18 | TGTGCCAGCTCACCAATTCTGGGGGTTAATCAGCCCCAGCATTTT | CASSPILGVNQPQHF
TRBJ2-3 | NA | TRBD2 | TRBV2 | TGTGCCAGCAGTTCCTTAGCGGGGATCCACACAGATACGCAGTATTTT | CASSSLAGIHTDTQYF
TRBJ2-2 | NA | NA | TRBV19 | TGTGCCAGTAGTATCGTGGGGGAATATGGCGGGGAGCTGTTTTTT | CASSIVGEYGGELFF
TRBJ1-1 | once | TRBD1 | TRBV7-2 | TGTGCCAGCAGCTTACTTCGATCGAGACAGGGGGCTGAAGCTTTCTTT | CASSLLRSRQGAEAFF
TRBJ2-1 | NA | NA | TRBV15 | TGTGCCACCAGCTGGGAGGAATTGTCCTACAATGAGCAGTTCTTC | CATSWEELSYNEQFF
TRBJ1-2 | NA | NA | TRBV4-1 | TGCGCCAGCAGCCAAGTGTTTCTGGGGCTAGGCGATGGCTACACCTTC | CASSQVFLGLGDGYTF
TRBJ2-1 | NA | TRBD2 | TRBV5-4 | TGTGCCAGCACCTTTCTAGCGGGAGCGCCCTACAATGAGCAGTTCTTC | CASTFLAGAPYNEQFF
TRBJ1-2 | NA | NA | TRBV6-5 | TGTGCCAGCAGTATTGACAGCGGTCGTGGCTACACCTTC | CASSIDSGRGYTF
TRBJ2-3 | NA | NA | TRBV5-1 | TGCGCCAGCAACTTGGCTACCACAGATACGCAGTATTTT | CASNLATTDTQYF
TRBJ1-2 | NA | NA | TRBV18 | TGTGCCAGCTCCACCTTGGGAGGAAATCGGGATGGCTACACCTTC | CASSTLGGNRDGYTF
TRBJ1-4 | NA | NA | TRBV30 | TGTGCCTGGAGTGTAGGGCGTAATGAAAAACTGTTTTTT | CAWSVGRNEKLFF
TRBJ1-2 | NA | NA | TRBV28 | TGTGCCAGCAGTTTTGGGCAGGGAGTACTCTATGGCTACACCTTC | CASSFGQGVLYGYTF
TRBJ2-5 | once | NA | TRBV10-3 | TGTGCCATCAGTGAGTCGCGATGGGAGACCCAGTACTTC | CAISESRWETQYF
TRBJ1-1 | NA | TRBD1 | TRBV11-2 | TGTGCCAGCAGCTCCATCCGCCTTTCCGGGACAGATATGAACACTGAAGCTTTCTTT | CASSSIRLSGTDMNTEAFF
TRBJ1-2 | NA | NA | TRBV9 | TGTGCCAGCAGCGGAATACAGGGCTATGGCTACACCTTC | CASSGIQGYGYTF
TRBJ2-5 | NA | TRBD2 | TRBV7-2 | TGTGCCAGCAGCTTGACTAGCGCGGGAATGGAGACCCAGTACTTC | CASSLTSAGMETQYF
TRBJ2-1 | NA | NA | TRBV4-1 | TGCGCCAGCAGCCAAGATCAGGGAAGCTCCTACAATGAGCAGTTCTTC | CASSQDQGSSYNEQFF
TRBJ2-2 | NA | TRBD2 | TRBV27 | TGTGCCAGCAGTTTTGCGGGGGGGAACACCGGGGAGCTGTTTTTT | CASSFAGGNTGELFF
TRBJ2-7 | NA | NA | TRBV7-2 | TGTGCCAGCAGCTTAGGACAGCGTCCCTACGAGCAGTACTTC | CASSLGQRPYEQYF
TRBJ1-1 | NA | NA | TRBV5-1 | TGCGCCAGCAGCTTGGGTCCCGCGAACACTGAAGCTTTCTTT | CASSLGPANTEAFF
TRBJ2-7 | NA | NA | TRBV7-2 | TGTGCCAGCAGCTTAGTTTCGACAGAACGCTCCTACGAGCAGTACTTC | CASSLVSTERSYEQYF
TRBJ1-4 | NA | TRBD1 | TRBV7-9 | TGTGCCAGCAGCCCAGGGGGGGTATTGGATGAAAAACTGTTTTTT | CASSPGGVLDEKLFF
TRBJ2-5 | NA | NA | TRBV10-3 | TGTGCCATCAGTGAGTCGGATTTAGGGACCCAGTACTTC | CAISESDLGTQYF
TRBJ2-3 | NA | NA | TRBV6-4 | TGTGCCAGCAGTGAGTCCCAGTTTACACATACGCAGTATTTT | CASSESQFTHTQYF
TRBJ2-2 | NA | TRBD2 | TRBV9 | TGTGCCAGCAGCGTCCCTAGCGGGGGCGGGGAGCTGTTTTTT | CASSVPSGGGELFF
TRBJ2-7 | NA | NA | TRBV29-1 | TGCAGCGTTGGGGGGCGCCTCTCCTACGAGCAGTACTTC | CSVGGRLSYEQYF
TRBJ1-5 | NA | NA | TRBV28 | TGTGCCAGCAGTCCCACCCCGCTCTGGACGGTTATGAGCAATCAGCCCCAGCATTTT | CASSPTPLWTVMSNQPQHF
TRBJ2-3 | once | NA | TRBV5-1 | TGCGCCAGCAGCTTGGTACTAATAGCGGCCACGGATACGCAGTATTTT | CASSLVLIAATDTQYF